This TCR beta chain was profiled in a study of cytomegalovirus exposure and HLA in healthy donors. Primers included in the PCR were 60 Vbeta and 13 Jbeta primers. The protocol was immunoSEQ multiplex PCR, while the TCRdb copy is restricted to in-frame clones and leaves out a portion. The table shows 100,000 to 150,000 clones, with roughly a tenth occurring only once. Overall study findings and caveats: An apparent linkage of common viral pathogens to several of the most significant clusters emerged in a later analysis.

Only a few counts were recorded for this clone. Its specificity is not known. The V gene lost 6 bases and the J gene lost 0 bases, with 11 bases spanning the gap. The CDR3 is 15 residues long. From germline, CDR1 is MNHEY and CDR2 SVGAGI. As for the donors, each was a healthy bone marrow donor. J is TRBJ1-4 and V is TRBV6-5, with D possibly TRBD1 on 5 matching bases. This TCR came from a woman aged 18-29 years in good health and CMV-seropositive. Sequenced input: PBMCs. CDR3 in amino acids: CASSTTGATNEKLFF. CDR3 bases: TGTGCCAGCAGCACCACAGGAGCAACTAATGAAAAACTGTTTTTT.